A single sample gave rise to the 2 T cell receptor beta chains below, sequenced in a study of shared T cell receptors in the human thymus. Clones were sequenced by immunoSEQ multiplex PCR, and TCRdb holds only the in-frame ones, with some missing. The sample yields hundreds of thousands of clones, 87% seen once. This sample also belongs to another study, concerning human thymus T cells.

The sequencing sample was made of thymocytes. The receptors originated from a boy younger than two with a congenital heart defect.

The chain links TRBV27 to TRBJ2-1; possibly TRBD2 for D (6 bases). The CDR3 sequence is 12 residues long. Germline CDR1 and CDR2: MNHEY and SMNVEV (reference sequence). Trimming stripped 2 bases from V and 9 bases from J, with 8 bases between. CDR3 bases: TGTGCCAGCAGTTTAAACGGGGGTGAGCAGTTCTTC. Protein product: CASSLNGGEQFF.

The chain is built from TRBV15 and TRBJ1-2, with D maybe TRBD1 (6 bases). The CDR3 totals 15 residues. Between the trimmed V and J ends, which lost 0 bases and 2 bases, there was a span of 10 bases. CDR1 is LNHNV, CDR2 YYDKDF, per germline (reference sequence). The CDR3 loop reads CATSRDPGTNYGYTF. In DNA, the CDR3 is TGTGCCACCAGCAGAGATCCTGGGACAAACTATGGCTACACCTTC.